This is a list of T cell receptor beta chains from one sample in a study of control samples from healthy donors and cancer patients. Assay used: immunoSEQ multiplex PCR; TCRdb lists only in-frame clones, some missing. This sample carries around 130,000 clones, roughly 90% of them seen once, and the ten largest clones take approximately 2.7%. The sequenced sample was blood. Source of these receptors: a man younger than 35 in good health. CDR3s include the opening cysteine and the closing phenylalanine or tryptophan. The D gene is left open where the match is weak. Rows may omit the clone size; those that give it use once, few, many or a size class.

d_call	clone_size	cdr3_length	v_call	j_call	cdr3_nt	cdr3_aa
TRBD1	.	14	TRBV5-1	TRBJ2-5	TGCGCCAGCAGCTTGACAGGGGGCATTGAGACCCAGTACTTC	CASSLTGGIETQYF
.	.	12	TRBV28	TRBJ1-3	TGTGCCAGCACCCTTACTGGAAACACCATATATTTT	CASTLTGNTIYF
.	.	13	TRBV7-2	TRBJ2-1	TGTGCCAGCAGCTTAGCCGGGACCGATGAGCAGTTCTTC	CASSLAGTDEQFF
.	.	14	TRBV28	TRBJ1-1	TGTGCCAGCAGAGAGGTGGGGTTTAACACTGAAGCTTTCTTT	CASREVGFNTEAFF
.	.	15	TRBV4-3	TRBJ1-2	TGCGCCAGCAGCCAAGATAAAGCGGGGAACTATGGCTACACCTTC	CASSQDKAGNYGYTF
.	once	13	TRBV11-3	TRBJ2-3	TGTGCCAGCAGCCCTCCGGGGGCAGATACGCAGTATTTT	CASSPPGADTQYF
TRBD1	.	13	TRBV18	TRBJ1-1	TGTGCCAGCTCTTCGACAGGGGGCGCTGAAGCTTTCTTT	CASSSTGGAEAFF
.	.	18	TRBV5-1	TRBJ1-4	TGCGCCAGCAGGGGGGGCCAGGTCGGAGAAGCGACTAATGAAAAACTGTTTTTT	CASRGGQVGEATNEKLFF
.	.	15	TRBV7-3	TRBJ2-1	TGTGCCAGCAGCTCGAACGCCGGGCCCTTCAATGAGCAGTTCTTC	CASSSNAGPFNEQFF
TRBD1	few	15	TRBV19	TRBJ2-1	TGTGCCAGTACCCGCCAGGGGGAGATCGGCAATGAGCAGTTCTTC	CASTRQGEIGNEQFF
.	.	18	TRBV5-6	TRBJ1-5	TGTGCCAGCAGCTTGAAAGGGCAGGGGAAGTGGAGCAATCAGCCCCAGCATTTT	CASSLKGQGKWSNQPQHF